This T cell receptor beta chain was captured by sequencing in a study of blood T cells in healthy people across ages. Primers used in a second PCR of roughly 7 to 12 cycles were a sample-barcoded 5' primer and a J-beta primer mix. TCRdb reprocessed the 5' RACE reads via MiXCR and lists one record per CDR3 protein. The sample consists of about 800,000 distinct CDR3 sequences, about half of them appearing once. This clonotype showed up just a few times. This CDR3 region has 15 residues. Germline CDR1 is SGHKS and CDR2 is YYEKEE (reference sequence). Trimming took 2 bases from V and 3 from J; bases not matched to a gene: 7. Each donor was a healthy Caucasian individual from Russia, aged roughly 6 to 90. Around 10 milliliters of peripheral blood were drawn from each donor.

The source material was blood. This TCR came from a man at least 80 years old in good health. This chain uses TRBV5-5 with TRBJ2-7; 8 nucleotides match TRBD1. The CDR3 sequence: CASSFSDRVDYEQYF. In DNA, the CDR3 is TGTGCCAGCAGCTTCTCGGACAGGGTGGACTACGAGCAGTACTTC.